This T cell receptor beta chain is drawn from a study of blood T cell repertoires in COVID-19. V was trimmed by 5 bases and J by 6 bases, leaving 19 bases between them. Germline CDR1 is SEHNR and CDR2 is FQNEAQ (reference sequence). This CDR3 has 15 amino acids. Clones were read by immunoSEQ multiplex PCR, and TCRdb kept only the in-frame ones, dropping some. The table includes approximately 670,000 clones, about nine tenths detected once. The sequence derives from a woman aged 18-35 years with acute or convalescent COVID-19. This chain links TRBV7-9 with TRBJ1-2, with D tentatively TRBD1 (5 bases). Sequenced material: peripheral blood. The CDR3 reads CASSRSTDPVNGYTF. The CDR3 nucleotides are TGTGCCAGCAGCCGGTCGACAGATCCGGTTAATGGCTACACCTTC.